These 8 T cell receptor beta chains were all obtained from the same sample, sequenced in a study of shared clonotypes between healthy human individuals. TCRdb keeps only in-frame clones here, not all; method: immunoSEQ multiplex PCR. In the table there are about 490,000 clones, 76% of which are singletons. The sample taken for sequencing was PBMCs. The receptors originated from a woman in her thirties or forties in good health. Some clones in this sample may be carry-over from other donors' samples.

V is TRBV6-5 and J is TRBJ1-4; a possible D gene is TRBD1 (5 bases). Trimming took off 7 bases at V and 12 bases at J, with 15 bases between the two ends. The CDR3 is made up of 12 amino acids. Germline V CDR1 and CDR2: MNHEY, SVGAGI. The DNA of the CDR3 is TGTGCCAGCAACCCCCCAGAGGGACAACTGTTTTTT. Encoded protein: CASNPPEGQLFF.

This clone was found a few times. This chain joins TRBV7-9 and TRBJ1-1; maybe TRBD1 (6 bases). Germline lookup yields CDR1 SEHNR and CDR2 FQNEAQ (reference sequence). V gave up 3 bases and J gave up 4 bases, with 9 bases separating them. CDR3 length equals 13 residues. The CDR3 sequence: CASSFTGSTEAFF. The CDR3 region has the DNA TGTGCCAGCAGCTTTACAGGGAGCACTGAAGCTTTCTTT.

The rearrangement links TRBV5-1 to TRBJ1-3; 10 bases agree with TRBD1. V dropped 5 bases and J dropped 1; count of bases not matched to a gene: 3. CDR3 length: 15 residues. Germline CDR1 reads SGHRS; CDR2 reads YFSETQ. The CDR3 DNA reads TGCGCCAGCAGTAGACAGGGGGCATCTGGAAACACCATATATTTT. Encoded protein: CASSRQGASGNTIYF.

The chain carries TRBV27 and TRBJ2-5; D tentatively fits TRBD1 or TRBD2 (6 bases each). Germline CDR1 reads MNHEY; CDR2 reads SMNVEV (reference sequence). The CDR3 length is 14 residues. Deletions cut 4 bases from V and 2 bases from J, with 11 bases between. The CDR3 DNA sequence: TGTGCCAGCAGTTGGGGGGCCCAACAAGAGACCCAGTACTTC. This translates into CASSWGAQQETQYF.

The gene calls are TRBV12-5 and TRBJ2-1; maybe TRBD1 (6 bases). The germline CDR1 and CDR2 sequences are LGHNT and FRNRAP. The CDR3 is 16 amino acids. Trimming took 3 bases from V and 4 from J, leaving 16 bases between them. CDR3 protein: CASGFTSQGQYNEQFF. DNA of the CDR3: TGTGCTAGTGGTTTTACATCACAGGGTCAATACAATGAGCAGTTCTTC.

This clone was observed a few times. V gene TRBV6-1 combines with J gene TRBJ2-7; D not resolved. The CDR3 runs to 15 residues. Between the trimmed V and J ends, which lost 1 base and 0 bases, there was a span of 10 bases. CDR1 and CDR2 from the germline V gene are MNHNS and SASEGT. CDR3 coding DNA: TGTGCCAGCAGTGAAGTCTCGTATAGCTCCTACGAGCAGTACTTC. This translates into CASSEVSYSSYEQYF.

This clone was picked up one time. The V call is TRBV11-2, the J call TRBJ1-5; D is undetermined. The CDR3 runs 13 residues. Germline V gene sequence: CDR1 SGHAT, CDR2 FQNNGV. Trimming removed 0 bases at V and 4 bases at J, with 4 bases between. CDR3 coding DNA: TGTGCCAGCAGCTTAGATTGGAATCAGCCCCAGCATTTT. It is translated as CASSLDWNQPQHF.

Comment on this clone: This sample includes further DNA sequences coding for the same CDR3. The chain couples TRBV5-4 to TRBJ2-3; 10 nucleotides agree with TRBD2. V gave up 5 bases and J gave up 0 bases; unmatched junction bases: 3. This CDR3 has 15 amino acids. The germline V gene encodes CDR1 SGHNT and CDR2 YYREEE (reference sequence). The CDR3 DNA reads as TGTGCCAGCAGACCGACTAGCGGGAGCACAGATACGCAGTATTTT. Translating gives CASRPTSGSTDTQYF.